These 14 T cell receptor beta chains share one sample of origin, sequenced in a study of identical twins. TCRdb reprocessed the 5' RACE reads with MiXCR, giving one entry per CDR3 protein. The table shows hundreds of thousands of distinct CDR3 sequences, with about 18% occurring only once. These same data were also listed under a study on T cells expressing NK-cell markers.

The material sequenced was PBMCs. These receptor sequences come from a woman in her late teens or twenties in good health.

DNA of the CDR3: TGTGCCAGCAGTTACGGACCCGGACTAGCGGGAACAAACAATGAGCAGTTCTTC. It codes for CASSYGPGLAGTNNEQFF. V is TRBV6-5 and J is TRBJ2-1, with 12 bases fitting TRBD2. There are 18 residues in the CDR3. Per the germline V gene, CDR1 is MNHEY and CDR2 is SVGAGI. The V gene end was trimmed by 2 bases and the J gene end by 5 bases; junction bases not matched to a gene: 10.

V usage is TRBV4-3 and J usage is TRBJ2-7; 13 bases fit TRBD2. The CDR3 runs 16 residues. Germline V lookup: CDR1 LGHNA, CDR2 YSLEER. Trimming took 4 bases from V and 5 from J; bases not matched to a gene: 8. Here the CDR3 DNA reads TGCGCCAGCAGCCGAGTACTAGCGGGAGGGCCCCACGAGCAGTACTTC. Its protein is CASSRVLAGGPHEQYF.

This CDR3 reads CASSDSGGGWETQYF. The CDR3 nucleotides are TGCGCCAGCAGCGACTCGGGCGGAGGTTGGGAGACCCAGTACTTC. The J gene is TRBJ2-5, the V gene TRBV5-1; a possible D gene is TRBD2 (5 bases). The CDR3 runs to 15 residues. With 4 bases removed from V and 5 bases from J, the gap between germline ends came to 18 bases. Per germline, CDR1 SGHRS and CDR2 YFSETQ.

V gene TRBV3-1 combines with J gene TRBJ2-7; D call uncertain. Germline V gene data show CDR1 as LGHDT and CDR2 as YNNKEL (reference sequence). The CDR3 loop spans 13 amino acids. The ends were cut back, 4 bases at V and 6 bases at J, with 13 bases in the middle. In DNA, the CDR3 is TGTGCCAGCAGCCCCCGGCGATACTCCGAGCAGTACTTC. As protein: CASSPRRYSEQYF.

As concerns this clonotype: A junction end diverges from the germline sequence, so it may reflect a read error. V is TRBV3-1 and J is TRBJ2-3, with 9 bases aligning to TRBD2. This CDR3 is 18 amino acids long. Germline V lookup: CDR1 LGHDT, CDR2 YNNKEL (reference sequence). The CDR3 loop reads CACSQREPLAGVVDTQYF. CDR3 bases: TGTGCCTGCAGCCAAAGGGAACCATTAGCGGGAGTTGTTGATACGCAGTATTTT.

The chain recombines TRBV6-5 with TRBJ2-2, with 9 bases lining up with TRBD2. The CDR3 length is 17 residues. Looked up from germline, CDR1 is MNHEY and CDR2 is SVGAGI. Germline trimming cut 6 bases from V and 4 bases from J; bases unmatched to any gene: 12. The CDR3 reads CASSYPIAGGSTGELFF. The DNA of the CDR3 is TGTGCCAGCAGCTACCCCATCGCGGGAGGGTCCACCGGGGAGCTGTTTTTT.

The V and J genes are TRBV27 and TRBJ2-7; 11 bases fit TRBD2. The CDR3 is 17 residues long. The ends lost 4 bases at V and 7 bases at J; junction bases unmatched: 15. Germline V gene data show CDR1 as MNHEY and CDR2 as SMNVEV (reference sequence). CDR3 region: CASSSPRRGLAGWEQYF. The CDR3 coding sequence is TGTGCCAGCAGTTCACCCAGGAGAGGACTAGCGGGCTGGGAGCAGTACTTC.

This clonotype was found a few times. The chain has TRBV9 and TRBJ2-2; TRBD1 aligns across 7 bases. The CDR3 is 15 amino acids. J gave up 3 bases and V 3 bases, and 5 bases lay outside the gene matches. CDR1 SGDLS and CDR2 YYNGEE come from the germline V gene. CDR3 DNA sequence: TGTGCCAGCAGCGCACAGGGGCGAGACACCGGGGAGCTGTTTTTT. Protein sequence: CASSAQGRDTGELFF.

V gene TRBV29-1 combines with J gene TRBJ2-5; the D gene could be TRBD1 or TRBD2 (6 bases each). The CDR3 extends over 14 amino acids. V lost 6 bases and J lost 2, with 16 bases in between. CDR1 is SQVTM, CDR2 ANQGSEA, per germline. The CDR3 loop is CSVRGALPQETQYF. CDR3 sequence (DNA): TGCAGCGTGAGGGGGGCCCTCCCACAAGAGACCCAGTACTTC.

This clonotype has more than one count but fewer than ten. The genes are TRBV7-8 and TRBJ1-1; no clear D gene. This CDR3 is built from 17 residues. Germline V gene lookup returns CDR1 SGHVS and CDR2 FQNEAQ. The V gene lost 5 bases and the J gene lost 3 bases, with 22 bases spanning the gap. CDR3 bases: TGTGCCAGCAGCCTTCATTGGGCGATTCGACCCGACACTGAAGCTTTCTTT. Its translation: CASSLHWAIRPDTEAFF.

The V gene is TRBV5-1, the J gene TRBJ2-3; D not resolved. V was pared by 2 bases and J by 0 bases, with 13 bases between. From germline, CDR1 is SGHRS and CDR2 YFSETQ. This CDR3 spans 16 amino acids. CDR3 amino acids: CASSFPRSHSTDTQYF. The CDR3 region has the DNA TGCGCCAGCAGCTTTCCGCGGAGCCACAGCACAGATACGCAGTATTTT.

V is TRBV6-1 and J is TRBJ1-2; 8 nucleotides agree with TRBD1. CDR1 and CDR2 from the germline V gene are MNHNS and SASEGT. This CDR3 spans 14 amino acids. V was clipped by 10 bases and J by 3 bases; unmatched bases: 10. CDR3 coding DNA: TGTGCCACGTATAGACAGGGGAGAGACTATGGCTACACCTTC. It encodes CATYRQGRDYGYTF.

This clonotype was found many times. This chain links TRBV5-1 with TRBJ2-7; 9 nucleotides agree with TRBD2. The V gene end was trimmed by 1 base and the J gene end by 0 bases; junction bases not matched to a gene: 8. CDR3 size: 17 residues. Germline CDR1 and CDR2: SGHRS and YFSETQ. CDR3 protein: CASSLLPSGDSSYEQYF. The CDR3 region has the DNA TGCGCCAGCAGCTTGTTGCCTAGCGGGGACAGCTCCTACGAGCAGTACTTC.

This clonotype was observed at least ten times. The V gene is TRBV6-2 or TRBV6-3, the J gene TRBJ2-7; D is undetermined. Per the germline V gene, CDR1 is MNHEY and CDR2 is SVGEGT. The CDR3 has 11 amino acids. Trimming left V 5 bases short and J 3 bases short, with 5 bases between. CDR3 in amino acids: CASSRDYEQYF. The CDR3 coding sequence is TGTGCCAGCAGTCGAGACTACGAGCAGTACTTC.